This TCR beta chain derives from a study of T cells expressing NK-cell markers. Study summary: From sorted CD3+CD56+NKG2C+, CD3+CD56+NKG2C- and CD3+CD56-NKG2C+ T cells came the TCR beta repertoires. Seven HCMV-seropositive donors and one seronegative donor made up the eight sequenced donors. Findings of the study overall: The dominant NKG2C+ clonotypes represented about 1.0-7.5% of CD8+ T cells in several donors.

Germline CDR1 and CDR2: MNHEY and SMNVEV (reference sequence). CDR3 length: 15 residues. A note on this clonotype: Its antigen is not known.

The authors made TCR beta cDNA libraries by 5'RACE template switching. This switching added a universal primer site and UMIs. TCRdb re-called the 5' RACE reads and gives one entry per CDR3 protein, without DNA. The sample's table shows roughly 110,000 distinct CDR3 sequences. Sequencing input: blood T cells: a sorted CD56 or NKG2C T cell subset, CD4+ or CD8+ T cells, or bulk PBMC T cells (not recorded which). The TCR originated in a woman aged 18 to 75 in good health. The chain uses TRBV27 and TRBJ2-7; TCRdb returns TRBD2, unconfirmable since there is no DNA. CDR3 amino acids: CASSSISGTAYEQYF.